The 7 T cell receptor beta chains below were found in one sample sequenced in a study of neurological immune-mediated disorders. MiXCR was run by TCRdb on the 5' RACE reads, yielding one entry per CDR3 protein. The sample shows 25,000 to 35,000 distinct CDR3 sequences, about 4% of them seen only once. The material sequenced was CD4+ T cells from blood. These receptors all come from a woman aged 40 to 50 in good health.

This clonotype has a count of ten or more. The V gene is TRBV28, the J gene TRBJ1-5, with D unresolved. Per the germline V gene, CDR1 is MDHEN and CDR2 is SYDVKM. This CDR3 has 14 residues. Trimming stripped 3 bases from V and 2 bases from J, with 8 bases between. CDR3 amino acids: CASSLGLGNQPQHF. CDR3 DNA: TGTGCCAGCAGTTTGGGTTTGGGCAATCAGCCCCAGCATTTT.

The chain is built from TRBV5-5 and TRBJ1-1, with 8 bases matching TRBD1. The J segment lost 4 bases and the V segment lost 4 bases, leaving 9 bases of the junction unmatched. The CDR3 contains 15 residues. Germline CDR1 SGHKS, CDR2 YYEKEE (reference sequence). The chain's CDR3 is CASSKQTGAITEAFF. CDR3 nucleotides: TGTGCCAGCAGCAAACAGACAGGGGCGATCACTGAAGCTTTCTTT. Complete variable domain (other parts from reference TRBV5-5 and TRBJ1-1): DAGVTQSPTHLIKTRGQQVTLRCSPISGHKSVSWYQQVLGQGPQFIFQYYEKEERGRGNFPDRFSARQFPNYSSELNVNALLLGDSALYLCASSKQTGAITEAFFGQGTRLTVV.

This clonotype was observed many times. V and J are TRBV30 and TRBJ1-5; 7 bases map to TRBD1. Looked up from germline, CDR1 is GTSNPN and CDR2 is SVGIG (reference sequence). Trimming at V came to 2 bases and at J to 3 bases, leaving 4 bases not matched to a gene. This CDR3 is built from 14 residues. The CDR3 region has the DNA TGTGCCTGGAGTCGGACAGGCAACAATCAGCCCCAGCATTTT. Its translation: CAWSRTGNNQPQHF.

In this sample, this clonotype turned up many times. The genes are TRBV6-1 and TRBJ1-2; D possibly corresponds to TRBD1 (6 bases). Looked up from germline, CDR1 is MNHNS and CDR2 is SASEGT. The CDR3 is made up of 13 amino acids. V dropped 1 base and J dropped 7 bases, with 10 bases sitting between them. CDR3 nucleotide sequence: TGTGCCAGCAGTGAAGACAGGGATCTTGGCTACACCTTC. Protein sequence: CASSEDRDLGYTF.

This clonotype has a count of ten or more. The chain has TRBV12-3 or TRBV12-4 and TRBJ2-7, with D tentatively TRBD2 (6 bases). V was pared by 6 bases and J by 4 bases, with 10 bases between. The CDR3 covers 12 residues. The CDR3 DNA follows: TGTGCCAGCAGCCTAGCGAGTTACGAGCAGTACTTC. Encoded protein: CASSLASYEQYF.

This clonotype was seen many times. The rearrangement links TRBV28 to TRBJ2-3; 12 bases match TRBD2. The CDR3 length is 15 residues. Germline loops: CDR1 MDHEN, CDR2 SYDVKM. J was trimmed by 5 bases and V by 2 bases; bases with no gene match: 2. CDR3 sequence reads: CASSLASGRGDTQYF. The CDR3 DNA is TGTGCCAGCAGTTTAGCTAGCGGGAGGGGAGATACGCAGTATTTT.

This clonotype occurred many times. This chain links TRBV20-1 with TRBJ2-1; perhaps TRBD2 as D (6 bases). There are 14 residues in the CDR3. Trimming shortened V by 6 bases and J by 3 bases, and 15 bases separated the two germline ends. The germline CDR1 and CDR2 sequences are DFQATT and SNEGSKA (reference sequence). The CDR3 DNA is TGCAGTGCGGTCGCTAGCGCCTACTACAATGAGCAGTTCTTC. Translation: CSAVASAYYNEQFF.